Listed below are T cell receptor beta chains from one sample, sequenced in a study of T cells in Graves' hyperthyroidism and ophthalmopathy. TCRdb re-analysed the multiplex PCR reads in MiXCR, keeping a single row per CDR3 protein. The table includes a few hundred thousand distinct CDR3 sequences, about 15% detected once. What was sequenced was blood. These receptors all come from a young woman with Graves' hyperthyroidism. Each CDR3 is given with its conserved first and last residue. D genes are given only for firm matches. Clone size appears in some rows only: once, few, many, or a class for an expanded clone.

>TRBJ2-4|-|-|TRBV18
CASSPQDRLAKNIQYF
TGTGCCAGCTCACCACAGGACAGATTAGCCAAAAACATTCAGTACTTC
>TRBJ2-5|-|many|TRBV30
CAWRSRETQYF
TGTGCCTGGAGAAGTCGGGAGACCCAGTACTTC
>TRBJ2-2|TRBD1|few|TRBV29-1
CSVEDQGARGELFF
TGCAGCGTTGAAGATCAGGGGGCAAGAGGGGAGCTGTTTTTT
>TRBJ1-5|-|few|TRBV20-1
CSARDKWNQPQHF
TGCAGTGCTAGAGATAAGTGGAATCAGCCCCAGCATTTT
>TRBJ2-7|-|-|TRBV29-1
CSVDSQGSYEQYF
TGCAGCGTTGACAGCCAGGGGTCCTACGAGCAGTACTTC
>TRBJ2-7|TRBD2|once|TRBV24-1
CATSVLREGQHEQYF
TGTGCCACCAGTGTTCTCCGGGAGGGCCAGCATGAGCAGTACTTC
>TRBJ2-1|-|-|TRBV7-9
CASSLAKGHRFYNEQFF
TGTGCCAGCAGCTTAGCCAAGGGACACAGATTCTACAATGAGCAGTTCTTC
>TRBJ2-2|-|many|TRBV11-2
CASSQVTIGELFF
TGTGCCAGCAGCCAAGTTACAATCGGGGAGCTGTTTTTT
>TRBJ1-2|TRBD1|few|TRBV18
CASSPGGGSSYGYTF
TGTGCCAGCTCACCAGGAGGGGGCTCATCCTATGGCTACACCTTC
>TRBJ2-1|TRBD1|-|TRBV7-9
CASTGDRGTYNEQFF
TGTGCCAGCACCGGGGACAGGGGAACGTACAATGAGCAGTTCTTC
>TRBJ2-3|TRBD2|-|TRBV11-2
CASSSGRGRVTQYF
TGTGCCAGCAGCTCTGGGCGGGGGAGGGTTACGCAGTATTTT
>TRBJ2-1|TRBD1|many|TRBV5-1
CASSRSGQAGHNEQFF
TGCGCCAGCAGCCGATCAGGACAGGCCGGGCACAATGAGCAGTTCTTC
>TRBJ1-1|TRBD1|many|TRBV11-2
CASMRQGSLEAFF
TGTGCCAGCATGCGACAGGGCAGTCTCGAAGCTTTCTTT
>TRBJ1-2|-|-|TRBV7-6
CASSPTSERGSLYYGYTF
TGTGCCAGCAGCCCCACGAGTGAAAGGGGATCACTTTACTATGGCTACACCTTC
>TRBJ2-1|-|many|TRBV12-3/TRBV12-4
CASSLRGTRTPEQFF
TGTGCCAGCAGCCTGCGCGGCACGAGGACCCCCGAGCAGTTCTTC
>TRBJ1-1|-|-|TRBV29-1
CSVEGGLNTEAFF
TGCAGCGTTGAGGGAGGTTTAAACACTGAAGCTTTCTTT
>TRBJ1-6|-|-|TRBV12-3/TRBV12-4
CASSPGRASDSPLHF
TGTGCCAGCAGCCCGGGACGCGCTTCCGATTCACCCCTCCACTTT
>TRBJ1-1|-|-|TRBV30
CAWNMNTEAFF
TGTGCCTGGAATATGAACACTGAAGCTTTCTTT
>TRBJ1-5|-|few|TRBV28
CASSWGAESNQPQHF
TGTGCCAGCAGTTGGGGGGCCGAAAGCAATCAGCCCCAGCATTTT
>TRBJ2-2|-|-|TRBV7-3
CASSFAGSANTGELFF
TGTGCCAGCAGCTTCGCGGGTAGCGCCAACACCGGGGAGCTGTTTTTT
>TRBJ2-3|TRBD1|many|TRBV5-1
CASSWTGAPSTDTQYF
TGCGCCAGCAGCTGGACAGGGGCCCCTAGCACAGATACGCAGTATTTT
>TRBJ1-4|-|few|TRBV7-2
CASSLARGRGEKLFF
TGTGCCAGCAGCTTAGCTAGAGGGAGGGGTGAAAAACTGTTTTTT
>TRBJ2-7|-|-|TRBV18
CASSERTGDEQYF
TGTGCCAGCTCAGAGCGGACTGGGGACGAGCAGTACTTC
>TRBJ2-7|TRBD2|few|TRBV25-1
CASSVRRENGEQYF
TGTGCCAGCAGTGTCCGGCGGGAGAATGGCGAGCAGTACTTC